The clone carrying this T cell receptor (beta chain) was seen once. Antigen: not known. This specimen belongs to a study of T-cell memory formation after mild COVID-19. For the study at large: Clustering of TCRs was largely donor specific. Whole-study results and caveats: Researchers report contracting CD4+ clones mostly in CM and EM, with CD8+ clones in EMRA.

The authors produced TCR alpha and TCR beta cDNA libraries with sample barcodes and UMIs by 5'RACE using constant-segment primers. TCRdb reanalysed the 5' RACE reads using MiXCR and keeps one entry per CDR3 protein. The data hold some 200,000 distinct CDR3 sequences, with roughly 23% observed a single time. Material: PBMCs or a T cell subset sorted from them (not recorded which). This receptor was identified in an adult woman who had mild COVID-19 (a few samples of this study predate the infection). Cell type and time point are not known.

CDR3 sequence reads: CASSPHRGVTEAFF. DNA for the CDR3: TGTGCCAGCAGCCCCCACAGGGGTGTCACTGAAGCTTTCTTT. The rearrangement links TRBV9 to TRBJ1-1, with 7 positions matching TRBD1. The V and J ends lost 4 bases and 4 bases, in that order; junction bases with no gene match: 7. CDR3 length: 14 amino acids. Germline CDR1 reads SGDLS; CDR2 reads YYNGEE.